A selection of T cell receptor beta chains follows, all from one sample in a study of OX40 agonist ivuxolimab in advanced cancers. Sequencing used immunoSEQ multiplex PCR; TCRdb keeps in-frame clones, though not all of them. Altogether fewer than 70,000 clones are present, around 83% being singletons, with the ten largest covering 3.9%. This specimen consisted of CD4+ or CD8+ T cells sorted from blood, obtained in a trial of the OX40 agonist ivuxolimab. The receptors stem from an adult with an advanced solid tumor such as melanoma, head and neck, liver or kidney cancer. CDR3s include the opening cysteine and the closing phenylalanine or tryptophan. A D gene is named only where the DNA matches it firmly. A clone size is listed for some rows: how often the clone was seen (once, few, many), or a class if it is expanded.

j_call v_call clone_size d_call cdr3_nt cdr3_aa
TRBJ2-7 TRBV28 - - TGTGCCAGCAGTTTAAGGGGCAGGGGCGAGCAGTACTTC CASSLRGRGEQYF
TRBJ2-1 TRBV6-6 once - TGTGCCAGCAGGCACCAGGGGGGTATCGACAATGAGCAGTTCTTC CASRHQGGIDNEQFF
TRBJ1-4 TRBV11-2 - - TGTGCCAGCAGCTTAGGGTCGGCAAACCTAGGAGGGGAAAAACTGTTTTTT CASSLGSANLGGEKLFF
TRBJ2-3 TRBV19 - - TGTGCCAGTAGTATAAAACGCGCCGGTGGGGGGGCGCGTGTGAATACGCAGTATTTT CASSIKRAGGGARVNTQYF
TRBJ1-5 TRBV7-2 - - TGTGCCAGCAGCTTAGTGGCAGGGCCAGATCAGCCCCAGCATTTT CASSLVAGPDQPQHF
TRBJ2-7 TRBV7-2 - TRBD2 TGTGCCAGCCTGGGGAGCGGGGGATCCTACGAGCAGTACTTC CASLGSGGSYEQYF
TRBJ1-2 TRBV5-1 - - TGCGCCAGCAGCATCCAACAGGGAAGCAATGGCTACACCTTC CASSIQQGSNGYTF
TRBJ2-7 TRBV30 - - TGTGCCTGGAGTTTAGGGAACGAGCAGTACTTC CAWSLGNEQYF
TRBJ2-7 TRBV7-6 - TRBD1 TGTGCCAGCAGCTTCGGGACAGCCTCCTACGAGCAGTACTTC CASSFGTASYEQYF
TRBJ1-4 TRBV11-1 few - TGTGCCAGCCGAGGAACTAATGAAAAACTGTTTTTT CASRGTNEKLFF
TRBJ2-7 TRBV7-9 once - TGTGCCAGCAGCTTAGTTTCAGGGGGGGACGAGCAGTACTTC CASSLVSGGDEQYF
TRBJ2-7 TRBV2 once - TGTGCCAGCAGTACAGGGATGGGGGAGCAGTACTTC CASSTGMGEQYF
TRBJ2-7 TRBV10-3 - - TGTGCCATCATGGCGGACGGCTACGAGCAGTACTTC CAIMADGYEQYF
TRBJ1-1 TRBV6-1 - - TGTGCCAGCAGTCCCGGGACAACGAACACTGAAGCTTTCTTT CASSPGTTNTEAFF
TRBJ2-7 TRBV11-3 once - TGTGCCAGCAGCTTAGGAGGGATTCGGTACGAGCAGTACTTC CASSLGGIRYEQYF
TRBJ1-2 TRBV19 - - TGTGCCAGTAGTAAAGACAACAACAACTATGGCTACACCTTC CASSKDNNNYGYTF
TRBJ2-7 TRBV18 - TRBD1 TGTGCCAGCTCACCACAGGGGGCCAACTACGAGCAGTACTTC CASSPQGANYEQYF
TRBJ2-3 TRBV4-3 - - TGCGCCAGCAGCTCTACACAAGGGGGGGTAATAGATACGCAGTATTTT CASSSTQGGVIDTQYF
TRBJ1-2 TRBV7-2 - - TGTGCCAGCAGCTTATCATCTCAGGGTCGGGGTTACACCTTC CASSLSSQGRGYTF
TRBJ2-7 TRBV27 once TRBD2 TGTGCCAGCAGGGATAGACTAGCTGGCGAGCAGTACTTC CASRDRLAGEQYF
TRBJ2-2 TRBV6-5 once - TGTGCCAGCAGGCGGACATCAGGCACCGGGGAGCTGTTTTTT CASRRTSGTGELFF
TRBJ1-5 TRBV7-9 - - TGTGCCAGCAGCTTTAGTGAGGGCAATCAGCCCCAGCATTTT CASSFSEGNQPQHF
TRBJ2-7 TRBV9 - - TGTGCCAGCAGCGTCGACAGTCATGCGGGCGAGCAGTACTTC CASSVDSHAGEQYF
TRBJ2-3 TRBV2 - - TGTGCCAGCAGTGAGGGGCTGCGGACAGATACGCAGTATTTT CASSEGLRTDTQYF
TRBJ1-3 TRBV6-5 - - TGTGCCAGCATGGGCGTCGGAAACACCATATATTTT CASMGVGNTIYF
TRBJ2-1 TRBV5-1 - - TGCGCCAGCAGCTTAGAAGGGCCCGGCTCCTACAATGAGCAGTTCTTC CASSLEGPGSYNEQFF
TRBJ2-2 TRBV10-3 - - TGTGCCATTTCTACAGAGAACACCGGGGAGCTGTTTTTT CAISTENTGELFF
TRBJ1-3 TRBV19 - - TGTGCCAGTAGCCGACTCTCTGGAAACACCATATATTTT CASSRLSGNTIYF
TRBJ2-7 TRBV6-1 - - TGTGCCAGCAAAGTGGGACTCTACGAGCAGTACTTC CASKVGLYEQYF
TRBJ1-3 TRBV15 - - TGTGCCACCAGCAGAGATAGGGGGGTTGGAAACACCATATATTTT CATSRDRGVGNTIYF
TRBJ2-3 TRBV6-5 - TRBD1 TGTGCCAGCAGTTTTGCCGGGACAGCAAGCACAGATACGCAGTATTTT CASSFAGTASTDTQYF
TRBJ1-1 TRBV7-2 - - TGTGCCAGCAGCCTGGACAGAAACACTGAAGCTTTCTTT CASSLDRNTEAFF
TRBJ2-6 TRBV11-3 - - TGTGCCAGCAGTCGAGGGGCCACTGGGGCCAACGTCCTGACTTTC CASSRGATGANVLTF
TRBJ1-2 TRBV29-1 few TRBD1 TGCAGCGCCACACAGGGGGGGGATGGCTACACCTTC CSATQGGDGYTF
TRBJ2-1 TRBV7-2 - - TGTGCCAGCAGTCCCTACTCCTCTAGCTCCTACAATGAGCAGTTCTTC CASSPYSSSSYNEQFF
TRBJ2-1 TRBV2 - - TGTGCCAGCAGGCGGAGGGAGCAGTTCTTC CASRRREQFF
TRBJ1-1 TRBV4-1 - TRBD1 TGCGCCAGCAGCCGTACGGGACAGGTTCGTACTGAAGCTTTCTTT CASSRTGQVRTEAFF
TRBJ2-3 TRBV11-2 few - TGTGCCAGCAGCTTAGCGGGGCGGGTCACAGATACGCAGTATTTT CASSLAGRVTDTQYF
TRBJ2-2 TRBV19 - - TGTGCCACCAGTGCACAGATGGCCGGGGAGCTGTTTTTT CATSAQMAGELFF
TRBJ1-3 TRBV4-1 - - TGCGCCAGCTATCCCTGTGCTGAGTGGGACACCATATATTTT CASYPCAEWDTIYF
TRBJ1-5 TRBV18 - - TGTGCCAGCGCCACAGGGTTTAGCAATCAGCCCCAGCATTTT CASATGFSNQPQHF
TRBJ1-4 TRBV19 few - TGTGCCAGTAGTATCACGCACGGAACTAATGAAAAACTGTTTTTT CASSITHGTNEKLFF
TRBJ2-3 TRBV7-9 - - TGTGCCAGCAGCTTACGGCAGGGGCGGACAGATACGCAGTATTTT CASSLRQGRTDTQYF